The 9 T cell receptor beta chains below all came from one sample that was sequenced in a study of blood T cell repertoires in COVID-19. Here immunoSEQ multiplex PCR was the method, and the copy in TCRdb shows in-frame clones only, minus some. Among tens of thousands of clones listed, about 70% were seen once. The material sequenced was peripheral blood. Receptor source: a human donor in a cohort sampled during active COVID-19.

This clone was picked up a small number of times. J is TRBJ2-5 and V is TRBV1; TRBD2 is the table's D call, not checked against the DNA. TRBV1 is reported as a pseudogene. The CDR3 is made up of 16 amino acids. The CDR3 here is CTSSHPSSGGSQTQYF. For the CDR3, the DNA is TGCACCAGCAGCCACCCGTCTAGCGGGGGATCCCAGACCCAGTACTTC.

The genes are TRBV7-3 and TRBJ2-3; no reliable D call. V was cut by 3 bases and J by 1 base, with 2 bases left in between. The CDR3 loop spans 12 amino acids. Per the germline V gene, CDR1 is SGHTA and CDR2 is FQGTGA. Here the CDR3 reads CASSFCTDTQYF. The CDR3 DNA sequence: TGTGCCAGCAGCTTCTGCACAGATACGCAGTATTTT.

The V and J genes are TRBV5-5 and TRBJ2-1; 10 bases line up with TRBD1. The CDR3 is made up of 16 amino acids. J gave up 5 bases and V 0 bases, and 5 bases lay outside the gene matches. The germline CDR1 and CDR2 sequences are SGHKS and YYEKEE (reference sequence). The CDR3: CASSLAGQGWHNEQFF. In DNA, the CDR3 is TGTGCCAGCAGCTTGGCGGGACAGGGGTGGCACAATGAGCAGTTCTTC.

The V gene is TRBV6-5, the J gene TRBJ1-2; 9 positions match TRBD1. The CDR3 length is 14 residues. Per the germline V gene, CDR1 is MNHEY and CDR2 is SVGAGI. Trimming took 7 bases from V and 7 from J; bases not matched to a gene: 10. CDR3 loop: CASNPGQGISGYTF. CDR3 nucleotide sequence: TGTGCCAGCAACCCGGGACAGGGAATAAGTGGCTACACCTTC.

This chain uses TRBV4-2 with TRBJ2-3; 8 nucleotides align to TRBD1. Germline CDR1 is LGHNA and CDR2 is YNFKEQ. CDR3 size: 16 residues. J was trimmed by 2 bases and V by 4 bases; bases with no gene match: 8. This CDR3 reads CASSLSDRGSTDTQYF. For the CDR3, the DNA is TGTGCCAGCAGCCTTTCCGACAGGGGTTCCACAGATACGCAGTATTTT.

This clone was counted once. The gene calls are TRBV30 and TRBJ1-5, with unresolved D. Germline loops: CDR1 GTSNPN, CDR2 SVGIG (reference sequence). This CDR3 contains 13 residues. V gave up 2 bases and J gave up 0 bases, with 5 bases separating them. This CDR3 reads CAWSRGSNQPQHF. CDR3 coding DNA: TGTGCCTGGAGTCGCGGTAGCAATCAGCCCCAGCATTTT.

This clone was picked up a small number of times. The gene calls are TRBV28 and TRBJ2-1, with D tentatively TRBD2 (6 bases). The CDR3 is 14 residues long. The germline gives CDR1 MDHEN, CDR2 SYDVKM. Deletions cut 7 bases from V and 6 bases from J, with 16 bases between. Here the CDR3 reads CASKGTWGGNEQFF. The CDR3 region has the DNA TGTGCCAGCAAGGGGACGTGGGGAGGCAATGAGCAGTTCTTC. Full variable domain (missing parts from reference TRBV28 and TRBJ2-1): DVKVTQSSRYLVKRTGEKVFLECVQDMDHENMFWYRQDPGLGLRLIYFSYDVKMKEKGDIPEGYSVSREKKERFSLILESASTNQTSMYLCASKGTWGGNEQFFGPGTRLTVL.

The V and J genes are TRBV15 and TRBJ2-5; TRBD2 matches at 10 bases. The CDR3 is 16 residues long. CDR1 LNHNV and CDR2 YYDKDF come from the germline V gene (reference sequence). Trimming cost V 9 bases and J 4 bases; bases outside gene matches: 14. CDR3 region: CATSPGSGGTIETQYF. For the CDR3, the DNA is TGTGCCACTAGCCCGGGTAGCGGGGGGACCATAGAGACCCAGTACTTC. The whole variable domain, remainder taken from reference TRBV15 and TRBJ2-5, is DAMVIQNPRYQVTQFGKPVTLSCSQTLNHNVMYWYQQKSSQAPKLLFHYYDKDFNNEADTPDNFQSRRPNTSFCFLDIRSPGLGDTAMYLCATSPGSGGTIETQYFGPGTRLLVL.

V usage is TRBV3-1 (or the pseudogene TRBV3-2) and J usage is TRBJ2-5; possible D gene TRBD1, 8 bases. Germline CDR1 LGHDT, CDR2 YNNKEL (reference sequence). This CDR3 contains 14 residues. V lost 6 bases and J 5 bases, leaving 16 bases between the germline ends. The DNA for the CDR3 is TGTGCCAGCAGGCCGAACAGGGGGGGCGAGACCCAGTACTTC. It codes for CASRPNRGGETQYF.